The next 17 T cell receptor beta chains were all read from a single sample in a study of T cells in Graves' hyperthyroidism and ophthalmopathy. RNA transcripts provided the source from which TCR beta CDR3 regions were amplified. First-round RT-PCR with HTBI primers amplified the TCR CDR3 region. TCRdb recomputed calls from the multiplex PCR reads with MiXCR, one row per CDR3 protein. The table has around 420,000 distinct CDR3 sequences, more than 15% seen once. Sequenced: blood. The receptors stem from a woman younger than 35 with Graves' hyperthyroidism.

This clonotype was counted ten times or more. V and J are TRBV4-1 and TRBJ2-1; 11 bases agree with TRBD2. The CDR3 length is 19 residues. The germline CDR1 and CDR2 sequences are MGHRA and YSYEKL. V lost 1 base, J lost 1 base, and 9 bases stayed unmatched. The CDR3 sequence is CASSQATSGKIRSYNEQFF. In DNA form, the CDR3 reads TGCGCCAGCAGCCAAGCGACTAGCGGGAAGATAAGGTCCTACAATGAGCAGTTCTTC.

This clonotype was seen many times. The rearrangement uses TRBV11-1 and TRBJ2-5; TRBD2 is a possible D gene (6 bases). Trimming cost V 6 bases and J 2 bases, with 19 bases left between them. The germline gives CDR1 SGHAT, CDR2 FQDESV (reference sequence). This CDR3 is built from 16 residues. CDR3 protein: CASRNPGSGFQETQYF. CDR3 DNA: TGTGCCAGCAGGAACCCGGGGAGCGGGTTTCAAGAGACCCAGTACTTC.

This clonotype was seen many times. The chain uses TRBV28 and TRBJ2-5; 7 positions match TRBD2. Losses at the gene ends were 5 bases for V and 4 bases for J; bases not matched to a gene: 7. The CDR3 totals 14 residues. Germline values: CDR1 MDHEN, CDR2 SYDVKM. CDR3 loop: CASSRPWGGETQYF. The DNA for the CDR3 is TGTGCCAGCAGTCGCCCATGGGGGGGAGAGACCCAGTACTTC. The full variable domain, completed using reference TRBV28 and TRBJ2-5, is DVKVTQSSRYLVKRTGEKVFLECVQDMDHENMFWYRQDPGLGLRLIYFSYDVKMKEKGDIPEGYSVSREKKERFSLILESASTNQTSMYLCASSRPWGGETQYFGPGTRLLVL.

The genes are TRBV20-1 and TRBJ2-1; TRBD1 matches at 9 bases. This CDR3 is 12 amino acids long. Trimming cost V 6 bases and J 7 bases; bases outside gene matches: 4. Germline CDR1 DFQATT, CDR2 SNEGSKA (reference sequence). As DNA, the CDR3 is TGCAGTGCATTGGACAGGGGAAATGAGCAGTTCTTC. Amino acid sequence: CSALDRGNEQFF.

This clonotype appeared a few times. CDR3 DNA: TGCAGTGCTAGTTCCCGGCGGGATGAAAAACTGTTTTTT. This sequence encodes CSASSRRDEKLFF. This chain uses TRBV20-1 with TRBJ1-4; D remains ambiguous. The V gene lost 3 bases and the J gene lost 6 bases, with 11 bases spanning the gap. Per the germline V gene, CDR1 is DFQATT and CDR2 is SNEGSKA (reference sequence). This CDR3 has 13 amino acids.

This clonotype was observed a handful of times. The chain couples TRBV28 to TRBJ2-2; D is perhaps TRBD1 or TRBD2 (5 bases each). The CDR3 is 16 residues long. V gave up 7 bases and J gave up 4 bases, with 19 bases separating them. Germline CDR1 and CDR2: MDHEN and SYDVKM. In nucleotides, the CDR3 is TGTGCCAGCAATCCACCGGGACCCTTCGGCACCGGGGAGCTGTTTTTT. This sequence encodes CASNPPGPFGTGELFF. Variable domain in full (rest from reference TRBV28 and TRBJ2-2): DVKVTQSSRYLVKRTGEKVFLECVQDMDHENMFWYRQDPGLGLRLIYFSYDVKMKEKGDIPEGYSVSREKKERFSLILESASTNQTSMYLCASNPPGPFGTGELFFGEGSRLTVL.

This clonotype was seen ten or more times. The V call is TRBV20-1, the J call TRBJ2-3, with D unclear. This CDR3 is built from 18 residues. The germline V gene encodes CDR1 DFQATT and CDR2 SNEGSKA (reference sequence). With 3 bases removed from V and 0 bases from J, the gap between germline ends came to 22 bases. The CDR3 loop is CSASLVGSPQISTDTQYF. CDR3 in DNA: TGCAGTGCTAGTCTGGTCGGAAGCCCGCAGATTAGCACAGATACGCAGTATTTT.

This clonotype showed up many times. The chain has TRBV19 and TRBJ1-2; D not resolved. CDR1 LNHDA and CDR2 SQIVND come from the germline V gene (reference sequence). V dropped 4 bases and J dropped 2 bases, with 17 bases sitting between them. The CDR3 has 16 amino acids. The CDR3 loop is CASSSSRGDTNYGYTF. CDR3 nucleotide sequence: TGTGCCAGTAGTAGTTCTCGGGGAGACACCAACTATGGCTACACCTTC.

This clonotype was recorded a few times. This chain connects TRBV3-1 to TRBJ1-6, with 9 bases identical to TRBD1. Germline assignment: CDR1 LGHDT and CDR2 YNNKEL (reference sequence). V gave up 1 base and J gave up 9 bases; unmatched junction bases: 7. The CDR3 runs to 16 residues. The CDR3 loop is CASSQGRTGVGSPLHF. In DNA form, the CDR3 reads TGTGCCAGCAGCCAAGGTCGGACAGGGGTTGGTTCACCCCTCCACTTT. Full variable domain (rest looked up from reference TRBV3-1 and TRBJ1-6): DTAVSQTPKYLVTQMGNDKSIKCEQNLGHDTMYWYKQDSKKFLKIMFSYNNKELIINETVPNRFSPKSPDKAHLNLHINSLELGDSAVYFCASSQGRTGVGSPLHFGNGTRLTVT.

The genes are TRBV29-1 and TRBJ2-4; no firm D call. The CDR3 length is 11 residues. Germline V gene data show CDR1 as SQVTM and CDR2 as ANQGSEA. Trimming left V 7 bases short and J 7 bases short, with 11 bases between. Written as DNA, the CDR3 is TGCAGCGACCGGACGGTGAACATTCAGTACTTC. This sequence encodes CSDRTVNIQYF.

This clonotype was seen repeatedly, ten times or more. CDR3: CASSLSGYSQPQHF. Written as DNA, the CDR3 is TGTGCCAGCAGTTTATCAGGGTACAGTCAGCCCCAGCATTTT. The chain uses TRBV28 and TRBJ1-5; TRBD1 is a possible D gene (5 bases). The CDR3 length is 14 residues. Germline CDR1 and CDR2: MDHEN and SYDVKM. Trimming took 1 base from V and 6 from J, leaving 10 bases between them.

This clonotype occurred a few times. The chain couples TRBV7-3 to TRBJ2-3; 8 bases map to TRBD2. This CDR3 spans 15 amino acids. With V trimmed by 5 bases and J by 0 bases, 4 bases remained unmatched. Germline CDR1 and CDR2: SGHTA and FQGTGA. This chain's CDR3 is CASSLTSVSTDTQYF. In nucleotides, the CDR3 is TGTGCCAGCAGCCTGACTAGCGTCAGCACAGATACGCAGTATTTT.

In this sample, this clonotype turned up a few times. The rearrangement links TRBV4-1 to TRBJ2-7, with no clear D. V was pared by 4 bases and J by 0 bases, with 10 bases between. Germline values: CDR1 MGHRA, CDR2 YSYEKL. This CDR3 is 14 amino acids long. CDR3 loop: CASSRDISSYEQYF. Written as DNA, the CDR3 is TGCGCCAGCAGCCGGGATATCAGCTCCTACGAGCAGTACTTC.

The sample holds a few counts of this clonotype. This chain links TRBV28 with TRBJ1-4, with D possibly being TRBD1 (5 bases). From germline, CDR1 is MDHEN and CDR2 SYDVKM. The CDR3 length is 12 residues. V lost 6 bases and J lost 12, with 14 bases in between. The CDR3 loop is CASSFDGGELFF. Written as DNA, the CDR3 is TGTGCCAGCAGCTTTGACGGGGGGGAACTGTTTTTT.

This clonotype was recorded many times. This chain connects TRBV5-1 to TRBJ2-7; D gene ambiguous. Looked up from germline, CDR1 is SGHRS and CDR2 is YFSETQ. This CDR3 has 13 amino acids. Trimming cost V 1 base and J 2 bases, with 7 bases left between them. The chain's CDR3 is CASSLYSTYEQYF. The CDR3 region has the DNA TGCGCCAGCAGCTTGTACAGTACCTACGAGCAGTACTTC.

This chain uses TRBV6-4 with TRBJ1-1, with a possible D match to TRBD1 (5 bases). V was cut by 0 bases and J by 3 bases, with 8 bases left in between. Germline CDR1 and CDR2: MRHNA and SNTAGT. This CDR3 is built from 14 residues. The CDR3 DNA reads as TGTGCCAGCAGTGACTCGAAAGGGGACACTGAAGCTTTCTTT. Residues: CASSDSKGDTEAFF.

The table lists this clonotype with many counts. The chain has TRBV5-1 and TRBJ2-7, with D uncertain. Per germline, CDR1 SGHRS and CDR2 YFSETQ. Trimming shortened V by 4 bases and J by 2 bases, and 13 bases separated the two germline ends. This CDR3 has 14 residues. The CDR3 bases are TGCGCCAGCAGCCCCCAATCTGTCACCTACGAGCAGTACTTC. Its protein is CASSPQSVTYEQYF.